Given below is one TCR beta chain in context. This clonotype was detected a few times. No cognate antigen has been identified for it. No much larger clone is present one base from it, and per-base qualities are unavailable. The entry originates in a study of T-cell reconstitution after alpha-beta-depleted transplantation in children (dated by TCRdb to 2016 to 2018). Regarding the research as a whole: Using TCR repertoire profiling, the study followed T-cell immune reconstitution in a quantitative way in children after TCRalphabeta/CD19-depleted allogeneic hematopoietic cell transplantation.

The library was made by PCR. TCRdb lists the instrument as Illumina HiSeq 2500. TCR libraries were prepared with molecular barcoding, using unique molecular identifiers to normalize TCRbeta repertoire quantification. TCRdb's own reprocessing of the public reads used fastp at Q25 and MiXCR and kept productive beta chains. Rows are unified per CDR3 protein, each entry keeping the most common DNA and genes. This sample has about 980,000 distinct CDR3 sequences in its table, and about 29% of those were observed once. The ten largest clones capture 28% of the sample. Overall study outcomes, separate from this receptor: Over the following months the frequencies of hyperexpanded clones went down, and after one year T-cell counts and TCRbeta diversity were mostly credited to newly produced T cells. The high TCRbeta diversity at day 60 in some patients was ascribed to recipient T cells and intrathymic progenitors that had survived conditioning. The apparently early recovery of alphabetaT-cell counts about two months after transplant reportedly depended on only several hundred rapidly expanded clones that came from non-depleted graft cells.

V and J lose 6 bases and 5 bases, and a span of 7 bases separates them. Counted from cysteine to phenylalanine, this CDR3 has 12 amino acids. Just the 36-base CDR3 DNA is kept, in frame starting at base 1. In the germline V gene (reference sequence), CDR1 corresponds to LNHDA and CDR2 to SQIVND. Read against the paper, the sample's treatment or condition label means: allogeneic hematopoietic cell transplantation with graft depleted of TCRalphabeta T cells and CD19 B cells. Transplant recipients were children who received TCRalphabeta/CD19-depleted allogeneic hematopoietic cell grafts. The receptor was isolated from a boy younger than two who had a stem cell transplant for SCID, so the T cells may come from the graft donor. The source material was PBMCs, mostly from graft donor cells, sampled 360 days after TCRalphabeta/CD19-depleted stem cell transplant. The rearrangement joined TRBV19 to TRBJ2-2; the D region possibly corresponds to TRBD2 (5 bases align). CDR3 region: CASRRTTGELFF. At the DNA level, the sequence is TGTGCCAGTAGGCGGACTACCGGGGAGCTGTTTTTT.